This T cell receptor beta chain is drawn from a study of shared clonotypes between healthy human individuals. J lost 6 bases, V lost 5 bases, and 9 bases had no gene match. The CDR3 extends over 15 amino acids. Per the germline V gene, CDR1 is MDHEN and CDR2 is SYDVKM. Libraries were prepared by immunoSEQ multiplex PCR; TCRdb keeps only in-frame clonotypes and omits some of them. This sample has about 1 million clones, with about four fifths found just once. This chain connects TRBV28 to TRBJ1-1, with 10 bases identical to TRBD1. The clonotype originates from a man between 18 and 35 years old in good health. Some clones in this sample may be carry-over from other donors' samples. Source material: memory CD4+ T cells from PBMCs. Subset in this sample: CD45RA-negative fraction. CDR3 sequence: CASSNPTGGVSEAFF. DNA of the CDR3: TGTGCCAGCAGTAACCCGACAGGGGGCGTCTCTGAAGCTTTCTTT.